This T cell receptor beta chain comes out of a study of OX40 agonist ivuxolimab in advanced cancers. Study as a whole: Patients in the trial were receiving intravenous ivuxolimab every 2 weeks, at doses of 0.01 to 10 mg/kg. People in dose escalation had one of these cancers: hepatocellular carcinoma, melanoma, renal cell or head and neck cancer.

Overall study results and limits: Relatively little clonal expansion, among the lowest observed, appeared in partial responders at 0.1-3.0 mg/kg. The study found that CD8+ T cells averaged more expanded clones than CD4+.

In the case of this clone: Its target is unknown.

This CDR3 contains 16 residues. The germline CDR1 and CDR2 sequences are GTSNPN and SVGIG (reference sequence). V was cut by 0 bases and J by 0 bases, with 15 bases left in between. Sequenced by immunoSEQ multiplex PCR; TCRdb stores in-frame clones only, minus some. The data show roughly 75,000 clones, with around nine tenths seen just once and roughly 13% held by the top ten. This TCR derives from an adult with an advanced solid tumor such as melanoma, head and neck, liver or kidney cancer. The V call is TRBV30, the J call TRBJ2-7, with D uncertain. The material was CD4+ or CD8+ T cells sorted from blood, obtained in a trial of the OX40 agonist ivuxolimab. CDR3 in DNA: TGTGCCTGGAGTGTTAGGTACGGCCCTATCTCCTACGAGCAGTACTTC. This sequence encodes CAWSVRYGPISYEQYF.